This TCR beta chain appears in the sequencing data of a study of cytomegalovirus exposure and HLA in healthy donors. Use of 60 Vbeta and 13 Jbeta primers characterized the PCR. The protocol was immunoSEQ multiplex PCR, while the TCRdb copy is restricted to in-frame clones and leaves out a portion. The sample has roughly 120,000 clones, 15% seen once. The table lists this clone with a few counts. Its antigen is undetermined. Study-wide results and limits: Most of the TCR beta V segments (in an earlier analysis) were productive either about 87% or about 30% of the time. A later analysis showed TCR association rates differing by HLA locus, peaking at DRB1 and lowest at HLA-C. On later analysis, the bulk of CMV-associated TCR beta chains appeared to be HLA-restricted.

The clonotype comes from a woman between 18 and 29 years old in good health and CMV-seronegative. The sample was PBMCs.

DNA of the CDR3: TGTGCCAGCAGCCCTCGGGCTAGCGTGTCGGGCACAGATACGCAGTATTTT. Translated: CASSPRASVSGTDTQYF. J is TRBJ2-3 and V is TRBV11-2, with D tentatively TRBD2 (6 bases). Germline assignment: CDR1 SGHAT and CDR2 FQNNGV. The CDR3 contains 17 residues. V was clipped by 5 bases and J by 1 base, with 19 bases between them.